This T cell receptor (beta chain) appears in the sequencing data of a study of blood T cell repertoires in COVID-19 (dated by TCRdb to 2020 to 2022). In the study overall: The collaborator samples originated in the United States, Italy and Spain and spanned the acute and convalescent phases of COVID-19. The material from the prospective study consisted of cDNA or gDNA derived from T cells, B-cell-depleted T cells, or PBMCs. Deeply sampled blood TCRbeta repertoires from subjects exposed to, actively infected with, or recovered from COVID-19 were included in the dataset. The repertoires were released in a freely available public database intended as a resource for research on the immune response to SARS-CoV-2. The samples were drawn from two sources: the first 160 participants of the ongoing ImmuneRACE study, and 1,200 or so subjects contributed by 6 global collaborators. A de-identified subject ID, COVID-19 status, age in years and sex were almost always included in the sample metadata. HLA class I and class II types, where available, came from metadata supplied by the sample provider rather than from assay-based typing. General conclusions and limits of the study: How much clinical and demographic metadata was included differed by source and by participant, and the metadata was provided uncurated.

The immunoSEQ Assay, a bias-controlled multiplex PCR, was used to amplify TCRbeta CDR3 regions from genomic DNA. From the authors' description of their analysis: Within the assay, amplification of reference gene primers was used to estimate how many nucleated cells each sample contained. Sequence reads were collapsed and filtered to measure the absolute abundance of every unique TCRbeta CDR3 rearrangement. For each sample, productive Simpson clonality was calculated by taking the square root of Simpson's diversity index across productive rearrangements. What TCRdb holds here is the immuneACCESS table cut down to in-frame rearrangements. Part of the clones is not present; checked against another copy, under half of the missing clones reflect an unresolved V gene, and the others are unexplained. V and J calls and clone size come straight from that table; D and trimming were deduced from the DNA. The table for this sample lists 350,000 to 450,000 clones; over 75% of them were counted only once. The ten biggest clones cover around 1.1% of the sample.

Participants in the prospective study were enrolled through a virtual design, were aged about 18 to 100 years, and lived in roughly 25 United States geographic areas. To assign participants to cohorts, the prospective study relied on clinical history that participants themselves reported in a screening survey and a study questionnaire. ImmuneRACE Cohort 3 recovered participants were defined by two consecutive negative NP/OP PCR tests, healthcare professional clearance, or symptom resolution. In the prospective study, mobile phlebotomists collected whole blood, serum and a nasopharyngeal or oropharyngeal swab from each participant. Prospective study participants could optionally give additional blood draws and questionnaires over an approximately 2-month period. Prospective study blood samples were shipped either frozen or at room temperature before DNA extraction. A note on this clone: This clone's antigen is unknown. No base quality values were provided; no much bigger clone lies one nucleotide off.

Sequenced material: PBMCs or T cells enriched from blood (not recorded which). The receptor was isolated from a man younger than 45 who had recovered from COVID-19.

The CDR3 protein sequence reads: CASKEGDGYTQYF. At the DNA level, the sequence is TGCGCCAGCAAGGAGGGCGACGGTTATACGCAGTATTTT. The rearrangement combines TRBV5-1 with TRBJ2-3, and possibly TRBD2, on 6 matching bases. From a lookup of the germline V gene, CDR1 and CDR2 are SGHRS and YFSETQ. Trimming takes 6 bases from V and 7 bases from J, and the germline ends sit 15 bases apart. The CDR3 runs 13 amino acids, cysteine and phenylalanine included. Solely the CDR3 DNA is kept, with 39 bases framed from the first base.